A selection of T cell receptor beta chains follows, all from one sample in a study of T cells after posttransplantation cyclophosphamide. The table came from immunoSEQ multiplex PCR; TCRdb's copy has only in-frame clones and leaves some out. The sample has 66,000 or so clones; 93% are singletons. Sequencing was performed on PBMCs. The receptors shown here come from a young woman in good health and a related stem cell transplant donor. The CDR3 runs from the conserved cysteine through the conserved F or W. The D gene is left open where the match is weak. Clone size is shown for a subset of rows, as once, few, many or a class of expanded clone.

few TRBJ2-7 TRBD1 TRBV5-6 CASSLALGTGTSYEQYF TGTGCCAGCAGCTTGGCCCTCGGGACAGGGACCTCCTACGAGCAGTACTTC
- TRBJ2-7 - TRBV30 CAWSPRYEQYF TGTGCCTGGAGTCCCCGATACGAGCAGTACTTC
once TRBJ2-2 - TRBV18 CASSLGTAPNTGELFF TGTGCCAGCTCACTCGGGACTGCCCCGAACACCGGGGAGCTGTTTTTT
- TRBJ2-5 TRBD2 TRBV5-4 CASSFGLAEQETQYF TGTGCCAGCAGCTTCGGACTAGCGGAACAAGAGACCCAGTACTTC
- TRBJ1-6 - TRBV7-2 CASSLLTALNNSPLHF TGTGCCAGCAGCTTACTGACAGCGCTAAATAATTCACCCCTCCACTTT
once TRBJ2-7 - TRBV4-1 CASSQASWTQYSYEQYF TGCGCCAGCAGCCAAGCTTCGTGGACTCAATACTCCTACGAGCAGTACTTC
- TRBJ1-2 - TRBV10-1 CASGDGYYGYTF TGCGCCAGCGGGGACGGATACTATGGCTACACCTTC
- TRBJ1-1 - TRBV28 CASSLWGTSAFF TGTGCCAGCAGTTTATGGGGGACGTCAGCTTTCTTT
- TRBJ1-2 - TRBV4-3 CASSQEGGPGNYGYTF TGCGCCAGCAGCCAAGAGGGGGGGCCCGGTAACTATGGCTACACCTTC
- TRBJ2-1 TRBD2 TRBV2 CASSIGTRGYEQFF TGTGCCAGCAGTATCGGGACTAGGGGCTATGAGCAGTTCTTC
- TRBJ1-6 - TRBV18 CASSPHGEGNSPLHF TGTGCCAGCTCACCTCACGGGGAGGGGAATTCACCCCTCCACTTT
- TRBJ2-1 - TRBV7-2 CASSFRDGGYNEQFF TGTGCCAGCAGCTTTAGGGACGGAGGTTACAATGAGCAGTTCTTC
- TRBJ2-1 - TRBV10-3 CAISESGVDNEQFF TGTGCCATCAGTGAGTCCGGAGTCGACAATGAGCAGTTCTTC
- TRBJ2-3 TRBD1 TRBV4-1 CASSPRDRVTDTQYF TGCGCCAGCAGCCCGCGGGACAGGGTGACAGATACGCAGTATTTT
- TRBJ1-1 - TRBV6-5 CASSYSTGGGLGLAFF TGTGCCAGCAGTTACTCGACTGGAGGGGGGCTTGGTTTGGCTTTCTTT
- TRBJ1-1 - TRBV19 CATQFGKEELGAFF TGTGCCACCCAATTTGGGAAAGAGGAGCTTGGGGCTTTCTTT
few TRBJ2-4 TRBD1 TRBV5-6 CASSLDRVGKNIQYF TGTGCCAGCAGCTTAGACAGGGTGGGCAAAAACATTCAGTACTTC
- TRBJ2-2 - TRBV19 CASSMQGIGELFF TGTGCCAGTAGTATGCAGGGCATCGGGGAGCTGTTTTTT
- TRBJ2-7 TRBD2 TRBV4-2 CASSQDSPDVAGTKSYEQYF TGTGCCAGCAGCCAAGATAGTCCGGATGTCGCAGGGACTAAGAGCTACGAGCAGTACTTC
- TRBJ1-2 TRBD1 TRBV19 CASSRGQGAESYTF TGTGCCAGTAGTAGGGGACAGGGGGCGGAGAGCTACACCTTC
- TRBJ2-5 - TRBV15 CATSRDRGGQETQYF TGTGCCACCAGCAGAGATCGAGGGGGCCAAGAGACCCAGTACTTC
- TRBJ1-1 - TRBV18 CASSPSRQGNTEAFF TGTGCCAGCTCACCCTCAAGGCAGGGTAACACTGAAGCTTTCTTT
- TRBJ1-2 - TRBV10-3 CAISEGRGYGYTF TGTGCCATCAGTGAGGGGAGGGGCTATGGCTACACCTTC
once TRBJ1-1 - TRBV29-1 CSVDNTEAFF TGCAGCGTTGACAACACTGAAGCTTTCTTT
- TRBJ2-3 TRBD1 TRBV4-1 CASSQQGQGRNKYF TGCGCCAGCAGCCAACAGGGACAGGGGAGGAATAAGTATTTT
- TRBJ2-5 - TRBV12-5 CASGRGSGTGWKETQYF TGTGCTAGTGGTAGGGGTTCCGGTACAGGGTGGAAGGAGACCCAGTACTTC
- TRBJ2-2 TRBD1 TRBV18 CASSPEQGSNTGELFF TGTGCCAGCTCACCTGAACAGGGGTCGAACACCGGGGAGCTGTTTTTT
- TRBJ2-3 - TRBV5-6 CASSLLTASTDTQYF TGTGCCAGCAGCCTGCTGACAGCTTCCACAGATACGCAGTATTTT
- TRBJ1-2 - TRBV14 CASSQTTGRNYGYTF TGTGCCAGCAGCCAAACTACAGGGAGGAACTATGGCTACACCTTC
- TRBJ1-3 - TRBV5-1 CASSLGSSGWFHSGNTIYF TGCGCCAGCAGCTTAGGGAGTTCAGGGTGGTTTCACTCTGGAAACACCATATATTTT
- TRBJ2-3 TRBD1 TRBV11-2 CASSLAERGLTGVGDTQYF TGTGCCAGCAGCTTAGCTGAGAGGGGGTTGACAGGGGTAGGAGATACGCAGTATTTT
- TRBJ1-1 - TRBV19 CASSIDFGVAFF TGTGCCAGTAGTATAGATTTTGGGGTAGCTTTCTTT
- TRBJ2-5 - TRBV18 CASSPRTAQETQYF TGTGCCAGCTCACCACGGACAGCCCAAGAGACCCAGTACTTC
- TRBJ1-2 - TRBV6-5 CASSYWSEDGYTF TGTGCCAGCAGTTACTGGAGTGAGGATGGCTACACCTTC
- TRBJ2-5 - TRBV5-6 CASSLDRGTQETQYF TGTGCCAGCAGCTTGGACCGGGGGACCCAAGAGACCCAGTACTTC
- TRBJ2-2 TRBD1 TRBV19 CASRTGTGVIGELFF TGTGCCAGTAGGACAGGGACAGGGGTTATCGGGGAGCTGTTTTTT
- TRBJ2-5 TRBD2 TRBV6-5 CASSLEGLAGFTYF TGTGCCAGCAGTCTTGAGGGACTAGCGGGATTCACGTACTTC
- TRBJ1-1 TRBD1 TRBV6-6 CASAQQGAVEAFF TGTGCCAGCGCCCAACAGGGGGCTGTTGAAGCTTTCTTT
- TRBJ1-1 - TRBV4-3 CASSQGLQGTEAFF TGCGCCAGCAGCCAAGGGTTACAGGGCACTGAAGCTTTCTTT
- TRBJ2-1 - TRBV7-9 CASSSTGEGPYNEQFF TGTGCCAGCAGCTCCACAGGCGAGGGCCCCTACAATGAGCAGTTCTTC
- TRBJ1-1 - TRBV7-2 CASSYGRVGAEAFF TGTGCCAGCAGCTACGGCAGGGTAGGAGCTGAAGCTTTCTTT
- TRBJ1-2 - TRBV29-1 CSVEGDHRFYGYTF TGCAGCGTTGAAGGGGACCATCGGTTCTATGGCTACACCTTC